This T cell receptor beta chain was profiled in a study of cytomegalovirus exposure and HLA in healthy donors. Likely unrecorded immune exposures existed in these nominally healthy donors. 60 Vbeta and 13 Jbeta primers were used in PCR. Sequenced by immunoSEQ multiplex PCR; TCRdb stores in-frame clones only, minus some. Among about 100,000 clones, roughly 74% were seen once, and the ten largest hold about 2.1%. Study-wide points: There were several of the most significant clusters that appeared linked to common viral pathogens in a later analysis. Donors belonging to an Asian-associated ancestry cluster reportedly showed fewer N-insertions in productive TCRs than the approximately 640-donor mean, according to what a later analysis found.

A remark on this clone: Its specificity is unknown.

The sequenced material came from PBMCs. This TCR was sampled from a woman aged 35 to 49 in good health and CMV-seronegative.

CDR3 region: CASSAGGVETQYF. CDR3 DNA sequence: TGTGCCAGCAGCGCCGGGGGGGTAGAGACCCAGTACTTC. The gene calls are TRBV28 and TRBJ2-5, with TRBD2 matching 8 bases. Trimming removed 6 bases from V and 4 bases from J; junction bases left unmatched: 4. Germline values: CDR1 MDHEN, CDR2 SYDVKM. The CDR3 has 13 amino acids.